This T cell receptor beta chain was identified in a study of blood T cells in healthy people across ages. General study points: Roughly linearly, TCR beta diversity per million T cells fell as age increased. With donor CMV status unknown, expanded clonotype changes were possibly confounded.

Individuals who donated were healthy Caucasians from Russia aged about 6 to 100. It was approximately 9 milliliters of peripheral blood that were drawn from each donor. V was clipped by 4 bases and J by 0 bases, with 14 bases between them. Germline assignment: CDR1 SGHNT and CDR2 YYREEE (reference sequence). The CDR3 has 16 amino acids. Comment on this clonotype: Its antigen is currently unknown.

The authors ran a second PCR of roughly 6 to 12 cycles using a sample-barcoded 5' primer and a J-beta primer mix. TCRdb independently ran MiXCR on the 5' RACE reads; one entry per CDR3 protein. The data hold hundreds of thousands of distinct CDR3 sequences, with under 65% observed a single time. The J gene is TRBJ2-4, the V gene TRBV5-4; D tentatively fits TRBD1 or TRBD2 (5 bases each). The specimen was blood. The sequence derives from a man aged 55 to 70 in good health. CDR3: CASSLSGTVAKNIQYF. For the CDR3, the DNA is TGTGCCAGCAGCCTATCCGGGACCGTAGCCAAAAACATTCAGTACTTC.